Following are 28 T cell receptor beta chains from one sample sequenced in a study of cytomegalovirus exposure and HLA in healthy donors. The PCR contained 60 Vbeta and 13 Jbeta primers. Measured with immunoSEQ multiplex PCR; TCRdb has only the in-frame clones, and not every one. The table includes 150,000 to 180,000 clones, more than 60% detected once. Sequenced sample: PBMCs. The receptor set was obtained from a woman between 40 and 55 years old in good health and CMV-seronegative.

Points on this clone: A read error may produce the germline difference seen at one junction end. The chain is built from TRBV7-7 and TRBJ2-5; TRBD2 might be the D (5 bases). Germline loops: CDR1 SSHAT, CDR2 FNYEAQ (reference sequence). This CDR3 is built from 16 residues. The DNA of the CDR3 is TGTGCTAGCAGCTCCTGGGAGACGGATAAACAAGAGACCCAGTACTTC. It codes for CASSSWETDKQETQYF.

This chain links TRBV5-1 with TRBJ1-1; 7 nucleotides match TRBD1. Germline lookup yields CDR1 SGHRS and CDR2 YFSETQ. V trimming: 4 bases; J trimming: 4 bases; junction bases outside the gene matches: 7. The CDR3 contains 14 residues. This CDR3 reads CASSREQGTTEAFF. CDR3 DNA: TGCGCCAGCAGCAGAGAACAGGGGACCACTGAAGCTTTCTTT.

The gene calls are TRBV27 and TRBJ1-2; TRBD1 agrees at 9 bases. Germline loops: CDR1 MNHEY, CDR2 SMNVEV (reference sequence). J lost 0 bases, V lost 5 bases, and 10 bases had no gene match. The length of the CDR3 is 17 residues. The CDR3 loop is CASSPPPGTGTNYGYTF. CDR3 DNA: TGTGCCAGCAGTCCCCCCCCTGGGACAGGGACTAACTATGGCTACACCTTC.

The chain recombines TRBV4-2 with TRBJ2-7; 10 nucleotides line up with TRBD1. The junction had 8 bases not matched to a gene; V was cut back by 4 bases and J by 5 bases. Germline CDR1 and CDR2: LGHNA and YNFKEQ. The CDR3 consists of 15 residues. The CDR3 DNA follows: TGTGCCAGCAGCCTTTCGACAGGGGGCAGGGACGAGCAGTACTTC. Its protein is CASSLSTGGRDEQYF.

This chain links TRBV5-4 with TRBJ2-3; TRBD1 is a possible D gene (6 bases). Germline lookup yields CDR1 SGHNT and CDR2 YYREEE (reference sequence). This CDR3 is 14 amino acids long. With 5 bases removed from V and 6 bases from J, the gap between germline ends came to 16 bases. The CDR3 nucleotides are TGTGCCAGCAGTCAGGTCAGGGGCCAGGATACGCAGTATTTT. Translation gives CASSQVRGQDTQYF.

CDR3 sequence reads: CASSGDRTNEKLFF. DNA for the CDR3: TGCGCCAGCAGCGGCGACAGAACTAATGAAAAACTGTTTTTT. This chain uses TRBV5-1 with TRBJ1-4; weak D call: TRBD1 (5 bases). The CDR3 runs 14 residues. Germline values: CDR1 SGHRS, CDR2 YFSETQ. The V and J ends lost 4 bases and 1 base respectively, with 8 bases between them.

This chain links TRBV18 with TRBJ2-5, with 8 bases matching TRBD2. V shed 0 bases, J shed 4 bases, and the junction held 4 bases outside the gene matches. The CDR3 contains 15 residues. Germline CDR1 and CDR2: KGHSH and LQKENI. The CDR3 DNA sequence: TGTGCCAGCTCACCACCAGCGGGGGTTCTAGAGACCCAGTACTTC. It codes for CASSPPAGVLETQYF. The full variable domain, with the rest looked up from reference TRBV18 and TRBJ2-5, is NAGVMQNPRHLVRRRGQEARLRCSPMKGHSHVYWYRQLPEEGLKFMVYLQKENIIDESGMPKERFSAEFPKEGPSILRIQQVVRGDSAAYFCASSPPAGVLETQYFGPGTRLLVL.

This clone was recorded once. The rearrangement links TRBV27 to TRBJ1-2; D may be TRBD1 (5 bases). The CDR3 length is 17 residues. V was clipped by 5 bases and J by 0 bases, with 19 bases between them. In germline, CDR1 is MNHEY, CDR2 SMNVEV (reference sequence). The CDR3 DNA follows: TGTGCCAGCAGTCCGAGAATGCGCGGGGACTCTAACTATGGCTACACCTTC. Translation: CASSPRMRGDSNYGYTF.

The V gene is TRBV2, the J gene TRBJ1-1; D is possibly TRBD1 (5 bases). The germline CDR1 and CDR2 sequences are SNHLY and FYNNEI. Trimming removed 8 bases at V and 2 bases at J, with 15 bases between. The CDR3 covers 14 residues. The CDR3 sequence is CASYDRQRNTEAFF. Written as DNA, the CDR3 is TGTGCCAGCTATGACAGACAAAGAAACACTGAAGCTTTCTTT.

The V and J genes are TRBV5-4 and TRBJ2-7; TRBD1 matches at 8 bases. CDR3 length: 14 residues. Germline-derived CDR1 and CDR2 are SGHNT and YYREEE (reference sequence). Trimming at V came to 4 bases and at J to 1 base, leaving 4 bases not matched to a gene. CDR3 protein: CASSLRTGSYEQYF. Here the CDR3 DNA reads TGTGCCAGCAGCCTTCGGACAGGGTCCTACGAGCAGTACTTC.

J is TRBJ2-2 and V is TRBV5-1; D is ambiguous. V lost 1 base to trimming and J lost 1 base, with 5 bases between them. The germline V gene encodes CDR1 SGHRS and CDR2 YFSETQ. The CDR3 sequence is 14 residues long. CDR3 nucleotides: TGCGCCAGCAGCTTGCCACTGAACACCGGGGAGCTGTTTTTT. This encodes CASSLPLNTGELFF.

This chain links TRBV7-6 with TRBJ2-5; TRBD2 matches at 7 bases. The J segment lost 7 bases and the V segment lost 5 bases, leaving 13 bases of the junction unmatched. CDR1 is SGHVS and CDR2 is FNYEAQ in the germline V gene. The CDR3 contains 15 residues. The CDR3 sequence is CASSESQAGGGTQYF. Written as DNA, the CDR3 is TGTGCCAGCAGCGAATCCCAGGCGGGCGGGGGGACCCAGTACTTC.

V gene TRBV6-1 combines with J gene TRBJ1-1, with D maybe TRBD1 (6 bases). Germline-derived CDR1 and CDR2 are MNHNS and SASEGT. V was shortened by 4 bases and J by 6 bases, with 12 bases between the two germline ends. The CDR3 covers 13 residues. The CDR3 sequence: CASSARGYPEAFF. For the CDR3, the DNA is TGTGCCAGCAGTGCTAGGGGGTATCCTGAAGCTTTCTTT.

The chain carries TRBV5-1 and TRBJ1-1; no definite D call. The CDR3 length is 13 residues. V was trimmed by 4 bases and J by 6 bases, leaving 13 bases between them. CDR1 SGHRS and CDR2 YFSETQ come from the germline V gene. The CDR3 reads CASSPPGRSEAFF. The CDR3 DNA sequence: TGCGCCAGCAGCCCCCCGGGTCGTTCTGAAGCTTTCTTT.

The rearrangement uses TRBV28 and TRBJ1-2; no firm D call. Trimming stripped 3 bases from V and 10 bases from J, with 27 bases between. Germline V gives CDR1 MDHEN, CDR2 SYDVKM. This CDR3 is built from 17 residues. Written as DNA, the CDR3 is TGTGCCAGCAGTTTCAGGCAGACAAGGATTGACCCTCTTATCTACACCTTC. This sequence encodes CASSFRQTRIDPLIYTF.

The genes are TRBV6-6 and TRBJ2-7; D is perhaps TRBD1 (6 bases). V was trimmed by 5 bases and J by 0 bases, leaving 17 bases between them. Germline CDR1 reads MNHNY; CDR2 reads SVGAGI (reference sequence). This CDR3 contains 16 residues. CDR3 residues: CASSPKLGATSYEQYF. The CDR3 DNA follows: TGTGCCAGCAGTCCCAAGTTGGGGGCGACCTCCTACGAGCAGTACTTC.

This chain connects TRBV28 to TRBJ1-1, with D tentatively TRBD1 (5 bases). The CDR3 has 14 residues. Trimming took 6 bases from V and 3 from J, leaving 14 bases between them. The germline gives CDR1 MDHEN, CDR2 SYDVKM. CDR3 in amino acids: CASSEYRRYTEAFF. CDR3 nucleotide sequence: TGTGCCAGCAGCGAATACAGGAGATACACTGAAGCTTTCTTT. Full variable domain (rest looked up from reference TRBV28 and TRBJ1-1): DVKVTQSSRYLVKRTGEKVFLECVQDMDHENMFWYRQDPGLGLRLIYFSYDVKMKEKGDIPEGYSVSREKKERFSLILESASTNQTSMYLCASSEYRRYTEAFFGQGTRLTVV.

V usage is TRBV4-1 and J usage is TRBJ1-1; tentatively, D is TRBD1 (6 bases). Germline assignment: CDR1 MGHRA and CDR2 YSYEKL. The CDR3 is 14 amino acids. V dropped 0 bases and J dropped 2 bases, with 7 bases sitting between them. DNA for the CDR3: TGCGCCAGCAGCCAAGACAGGGGAAACACTGAAGCTTTCTTT. This translates into CASSQDRGNTEAFF.

V gene TRBV6-6 combines with J gene TRBJ2-4; no definite D call. V was clipped by 6 bases and J by 5 bases, with 14 bases between them. The CDR3 spans 14 residues. Germline V CDR1 and CDR2: MNHNY, SVGAGI (reference sequence). Here the CDR3 reads CASRASLPENIQYF. In DNA, the CDR3 is TGTGCCAGCAGAGCCTCGCTACCTGAAAACATTCAGTACTTC.

This clone has just a few counts. This rearrangement joins TRBV11-2 to TRBJ2-1; 12 nucleotides agree with TRBD2. Germline V gene data show CDR1 as SGHAT and CDR2 as FQNNGV. The V gene end was trimmed by 5 bases and the J gene end by 8 bases; junction bases not matched to a gene: 10. CDR3 length: 16 residues. The CDR3 nucleotides read TGTGCCAGCAGCACCAACCGACTAGCGGGAGTCGATGAGCAGTTCTTC. Translation gives CASSTNRLAGVDEQFF.

CDR3 sequence: CASRKGTNEKLFF. DNA for the CDR3: TGTGCCAGCAGAAAGGGGACTAATGAAAAACTGTTTTTT. The chain carries TRBV19 and TRBJ1-4; tentative D call: TRBD1 (5 bases). Between the trimmed V and J ends, which lost 9 bases and 2 bases, there was a span of 10 bases. Germline V gives CDR1 LNHDA, CDR2 SQIVND (reference sequence). CDR3 length equals 13 residues.

This chain links TRBV7-2 with TRBJ2-3, with 7 bases fitting TRBD1. This CDR3 comprises 14 residues. The V gene end was trimmed by 7 bases and the J gene end by 4 bases; junction bases not matched to a gene: 8. Germline V gene lookup returns CDR1 SGHTA and CDR2 FQGNSA. The CDR3 DNA is TGTGCCAGCACGACAGGGTCTTTTGCAGATACGCAGTATTTT. Its translation is CASTTGSFADTQYF.

The chain combines TRBV6-5 with TRBJ1-2; D is perhaps TRBD1 (5 bases). With 2 bases removed from V and 4 bases from J, the gap between germline ends came to 14 bases. The CDR3 is 15 residues long. Per germline, CDR1 MNHEY and CDR2 SVGAGI. CDR3 nucleotide sequence: TGTGCCAGCAGTTACGGGGGGGAGGGGATCTATGGCTACACCTTC. Its translation is CASSYGGEGIYGYTF.

This rearrangement joins TRBV2 to TRBJ1-1, with unresolved D. The germline V gene has CDR1 SNHLY and CDR2 FYNNEI. The CDR3 runs 11 residues. Trimming cost V 6 bases and J 7 bases, with 9 bases left between them. The chain's CDR3 is CASRVSNEAFF. CDR3 DNA sequence: TGTGCCAGCAGGGTCTCTAATGAAGCTTTCTTT.

The chain has TRBV5-5 and TRBJ1-2; the match to TRBD1 covers 10 bases. The germline gives CDR1 SGHKS, CDR2 YYEKEE (reference sequence). The CDR3 loop spans 15 amino acids. The V and J ends lost 0 bases and 2 bases, in that order; junction bases with no gene match: 1. The CDR3 region has the DNA TGTGCCAGCAGCTTGGGGGACAGGGGAAACTATGGCTACACCTTC. This translates into CASSLGDRGNYGYTF.

This chain joins TRBV18 and TRBJ2-1; TRBD1 agrees at 7 bases. The CDR3 length is 15 residues. Germline values: CDR1 KGHSH, CDR2 LQKENI. The ends lost 4 bases at V and 0 bases at J; junction bases unmatched: 3. This chain's CDR3 is CASSREGASYNEQFF. CDR3 sequence (DNA): TGTGCCAGCTCACGAGAGGGGGCCTCCTACAATGAGCAGTTCTTC.

This chain links TRBV6-1 with TRBJ2-2, with a weak D call TRBD1 (5 bases). This CDR3 spans 12 amino acids. V shed 10 bases and J shed 4 bases, with 10 bases lying between them. Germline assignment: CDR1 MNHNS and CDR2 SASEGT. The DNA for the CDR3 is TGTGCCAACAGACAGATCACCGGGGAGCTGTTTTTT. Its translation is CANRQITGELFF.

J is TRBJ1-1 and V is TRBV27, with D perhaps TRBD1 (6 bases). The V gene lost 1 base and the J gene lost 5 bases, with 8 bases spanning the gap. CDR3 length: 13 amino acids. From germline, CDR1 is MNHEY and CDR2 SMNVEV (reference sequence). CDR3 sequence (DNA): TGTGCCAGCAGTTTATGGGGGCAAACTGAAGCTTTCTTT. Encoded protein: CASSLWGQTEAFF.